This TCR beta chain was sequenced in a study of blood T cell repertoires in COVID-19. Under the authors' procedure: Counts of nucleated cells, estimated from reference gene primer amplification, were obtained. Only in-frame clones appear in the TCRdb table, and some are missing; sequencing was by immunoSEQ multiplex PCR. The DNA was the basis for D and trimming; V, J and clone size are from that table. The repertoire holds around 200,000 clones, with less than 85% as singletons. This CDR3 region has 16 residues. Germline V CDR1 and CDR2: SQVTM, ANQGSEA. V lost 1 base to trimming and J lost 5 bases; unmatched junction nucleotides: 12. Each recovered donor of Cohort 3 presented with two negative PCRs, clearance, or symptom resolution.

Sequencing was done on a sample of PBMCs or T cells enriched from blood (not recorded which). The rearrangement links TRBV29-1 to TRBJ1-2; 8 bases are shared with TRBD1. This TCR was recovered from a woman aged 25 to 45 who had recovered from COVID-19. The CDR3 nucleotides read TGCAGCGTTGAAGGCCGAGGGACAGGTCGGGCGTATGGCTACACCTTC. Its protein product is CSVEGRGTGRAYGYTF.